A single sample gave rise to the 14 T cell receptor beta chains below, sequenced in a study of T cell changes during pregnancy in multiple sclerosis. TCRdb's copy holds only in-frame clones and misses some; the assay was immunoSEQ multiplex PCR. Of 65,000 to 90,000 clones detected, approximately 91% appear once; the ten largest clones hold roughly 2.5%. Sequencing used peripheral blood, obtained in the first trimester of pregnancy. The receptors come from a female donor with multiple sclerosis, enrolled in a pregnancy study.

V gene TRBV12-5 combines with J gene TRBJ2-3; 10 bases line up with TRBD2. V shed 5 bases, J shed 4 bases, and the junction held 3 bases outside the gene matches. Germline V gene sequence: CDR1 LGHNT, CDR2 FRNRAP. The CDR3 loop spans 14 amino acids. In DNA form, the CDR3 reads TGTGCTAGTGGTCAAGCGGGGGGGGCAGATACGCAGTATTTT. As protein: CASGQAGGADTQYF.

V and J are TRBV29-1 and TRBJ1-1; 7 bases agree with TRBD1. The CDR3 is made up of 14 amino acids. Per germline, CDR1 SQVTM and CDR2 ANQGSEA. V shed 6 bases and J 5 bases; nucleotides not matched to a gene: 12. The CDR3 sequence is CSVIQGGIGTEAFF. The CDR3 DNA reads TGCAGCGTCATCCAGGGGGGAATTGGGACTGAAGCTTTCTTT.

The CDR3, as DNA: TGTGCCAGCAAAAGGGGGTTGACCAAAAACATTCAGTACTTC. This encodes CASKRGLTKNIQYF. The chain carries TRBV2 and TRBJ2-4; the D gene is possibly TRBD1 (6 bases). This CDR3 region has 14 residues. The germline gives CDR1 SNHLY, CDR2 FYNNEI. Between the trimmed V and J ends, which lost 7 bases and 2 bases, there was a span of 12 bases.

This chain connects TRBV6-5 to TRBJ2-2; 8 positions match TRBD2. The CDR3 loop spans 14 amino acids. V dropped 7 bases and J dropped 4; count of bases not matched to a gene: 5. Germline lookup yields CDR1 MNHEY and CDR2 SVGAGI. CDR3: CASKRGGVTGELFF. CDR3 DNA sequence: TGTGCCAGCAAACGGGGGGGAGTCACCGGGGAGCTGTTTTTT.

The V gene is TRBV5-5, the J gene TRBJ1-5; weak D call: TRBD1 (6 bases). The V gene's germline CDR1 is SGHKS and CDR2 YYEKEE (reference sequence). This CDR3 is 16 amino acids long. V gave up 5 bases and J gave up 5 bases, with 20 bases separating them. CDR3 coding DNA: TGTGCCAGCAGGAGCGAGATTGGCAGGGGTGATCAGCCCCAGCATTTT. This gives the protein CASRSEIGRGDQPQHF.

The chain combines TRBV7-2 with TRBJ2-7; perhaps TRBD1 as D (6 bases). The CDR3 length is 16 residues. CDR1 and CDR2 from the germline V gene are SGHTA and FQGNSA. The ends were cut back, 5 bases at V and 4 bases at J, with 21 bases in the middle. The CDR3 here is CASSPQQGRLGYEQYF. The CDR3, as DNA: TGTGCCAGCAGCCCTCAACAGGGCCGACTTGGATACGAGCAGTACTTC. The full variable domain, its missing parts supplied by reference TRBV7-2 and TRBJ2-7, is GAGVSQSPSNKVTEKGKDVELRCDPISGHTALYWYRQSLGQGLEFLIYFQGNSAPDKSGLPSDRFSAERTGGSVSTLTIQRTQQEDSAVYLCASSPQQGRLGYEQYFGPGTRLTVT.

This clone has only a few counts. The rearrangement links TRBV28 to TRBJ1-6, with 9 bases identical to TRBD1. The germline V gene has CDR1 MDHEN and CDR2 SYDVKM. The CDR3 runs 18 residues. The V and J ends lost 4 bases and 0 bases, in that order; junction bases with no gene match: 7. CDR3 loop: CASSSPDRGGSYNSPLHF. The CDR3 DNA follows: TGTGCCAGCAGTTCCCCGGACAGGGGAGGCTCCTATAATTCACCCCTCCACTTT.

This chain connects TRBV19 to TRBJ1-2, with 8 nucleotides matching TRBD1. J was trimmed by 2 bases and V by 4 bases; bases with no gene match: 12. The CDR3 runs 17 residues. Germline V gives CDR1 LNHDA, CDR2 SQIVND (reference sequence). CDR3 sequence (DNA): TGTGCCAGTAGTAGGGTCCCAGGGGGCCATGACAACTATGGCTACACCTTC. This encodes CASSRVPGGHDNYGYTF.

The rearrangement joins TRBV11-3 to TRBJ2-2; TRBD1 agrees at 7 bases. Looked up from germline, CDR1 is SGHNT and CDR2 is YENEEA. Germline trimming cut 7 bases from V and 7 bases from J; bases unmatched to any gene: 3. CDR3 length: 12 amino acids. The CDR3 bases are TGTGCCAGCACCCCAGGGGGCGGGGAGCTGTTTTTT. Protein: CASTPGGGELFF.

The chain employs TRBV5-1 and TRBJ2-7; TRBD2 matches 9 bases. The CDR3 has 15 residues. The germline V gene encodes CDR1 SGHRS and CDR2 YFSETQ. V dropped 4 bases and J dropped 3; count of bases not matched to a gene: 8. This CDR3 reads CASSAGGRANYEQYF. In DNA form, the CDR3 reads TGCGCCAGCAGCGCGGGGGGGAGGGCCAACTACGAGCAGTACTTC.

The chain uses TRBV27 and TRBJ2-4, with a tentative D call TRBD2 (6 bases). The germline V and J ends were trimmed by 8 bases and 1 base, with 9 bases remaining between them. Germline V gene lookup returns CDR1 MNHEY and CDR2 SMNVEV (reference sequence). This CDR3 region has 13 residues. CDR3 sequence: CASRGLAKNIQYF. Here the CDR3 DNA reads TGTGCCAGCCGGGGGTTGGCCAAAAACATTCAGTACTTC.

V and J are TRBV10-3 and TRBJ1-1, with 11 bases matching TRBD1. Unmatched junction bases numbered 8, after V lost 4 bases and J lost 4 bases. Germline-derived CDR1 and CDR2 are ENHRY and SYGVKD. CDR3 length: 16 residues. CDR3 bases: TGTGCCATCAGTGTTGGGACAGGGGGAGGGGGCACTGAAGCTTTCTTT. Amino acid sequence: CAISVGTGGGGTEAFF.

The rearrangement links TRBV19 to TRBJ2-3; D remains unclear. V was shortened by 6 bases and J by 2 bases, with 18 bases between the two germline ends. The CDR3 extends over 16 amino acids. Germline V gene lookup returns CDR1 LNHDA and CDR2 SQIVND (reference sequence). CDR3 coding DNA: TGTGCCAGTAGGGGTTCTCGGGTATCCTCCACAGATACGCAGTATTTT. Translating it yields CASRGSRVSSTDTQYF.

The J gene is TRBJ2-5, the V gene TRBV9; a weak D match, TRBD1 (6 bases). Germline values: CDR1 SGDLS, CDR2 YYNGEE. V lost 3 bases and J lost 5, with 17 bases in between. This CDR3 contains 15 residues. The CDR3: CASSGKGDSWETQYF. In nucleotides, the CDR3 is TGTGCCAGCAGCGGTAAGGGGGATTCTTGGGAGACCCAGTACTTC.